This TCR beta chain was profiled in a study of cytomegalovirus exposure and HLA in healthy donors (dated by TCRdb to 2016 to 2017). For context, the study as a whole: In an earlier analysis of several hundred of the donors, around 300 Gb of sequence data and roughly 100 million unique TCR beta sequences from about 180 million T cells were reported. An early release covering over 500 HLA-typed donors comprised about 300 gigabases of sequencing data and 85 million to 100 million unique TCR sequences. Among the approximately 400 genotyped donors, approximately 81% belonged to the genetic ancestry cluster associated with self-reported Caucasian donors. The study aimed to test whether cataloging public T cell receptors could reveal signatures of past pathogen exposure. The study used immunosequencing to profile the T cell repertoires of approximately 630 subjects and linked those repertoires to cytomegalovirus serostatus. Along with the approximately 700-subject first cohort, a separate validation cohort of 120 different subjects was used. To predict cytomegalovirus infection status, the study combined high-throughput TCR immunosequencing, statistical association of individual TCRs with disease status, and machine learning. In a later analysis, previously published TCR beta repertoires from 666 donors were re-analyzed and high-resolution HLA genotyping was added so that TCR occurrence patterns could be studied. Rather than drawing on any new phenotypic data, the later analysis identified candidate immune exposures from TCR beta sequences and the way those sequences occurred across donors. An earlier analysis of several hundred of the donors applied high-throughput TCR beta sequencing to assess whether each TCR beta V gene segment acted as functional or pseudogenic. Donor age, sex, ethnicity and CMV serostatus were collected together with the repertoire data. A later genetic analysis took genome-wide SNP genotypes for about 60% of the roughly 670 donors and used that subset as a discovery cohort. All discovery cohort repertoires had been generated using a single sequencing platform. HLA typing included class I and class II loci at four-digit resolution. The number of donors typed differed by locus, with about 629-630 for A, B, C, DRB1 and DQB1, around 520 for DQA1, approximately 570 for DPA1, and 450 to 480 for DPB1. Five DR-DQ haplotypes were treated as single units for association and clustering because of strong linkage in the cohort. Among 398 genotyped donors of the cohort, an average of around 250,000 unique TCR beta nucleotide sequences was sequenced per donor, of which roughly 17% were non-productive.

Beyond this particular receptor, the publication reports: The cohort was sequenced for TCR beta chains only, and without alpha or paired-chain data the features that could be detected were limited. An association between a missense DCLRE1C variant and V-gene and J-gene trimming of TCR beta chains was found in a later genetic analysis and replicated in an independent cohort. The only immune exposure information available for the cohort was CMV serostatus. Because some donors lacked HLA typing at each locus, the association tests relied only on the typed subset. Some IMGT-functional V segments, including TRBV6-2 and TRBV6-3, could not be distinguished by the 87-base-pair reads and were therefore excluded. The classifier was reported to diagnose cytomegalovirus status with high specificity and sensitivity in both the original cohort and the validation cohort. According to a later genetic analysis, donors in an Asian-associated ancestry cluster had fewer N-insertions in productive TCRs than the approximately 650-donor mean. According to a later analysis, TCR association rates differed among HLA loci, with DRB1 alleles showing the most associated TCRs and HLA-C alleles showing the fewest. Strong co-occurrence of HLA alleles, especially DR and DQ, made assigning TCR associations to individual alleles difficult. A later analysis reported that several top co-occurrence clusters appeared linked to parvovirus B19, influenza, CMV and Epstein-Barr virus. Correlated functional status among segregating V segments might be attributable to linkage disequilibrium, but an unknown experimental factor could not be ruled out. In a later analysis, most CMV-associated TCR beta chains were found to appear HLA-restricted, with HLA associations seemingly driven largely by CMV exposure. A later analysis associated around 16,000 TCR beta sequences with specific HLA alleles at a false discovery rate of 0.05. In vitro tests confirmed that a few of the cytomegalovirus-associated TCR beta chains recognize cytomegalovirus antigens. Broadly in line with IMGT annotations, most TCR beta V segments showed up in productive rearrangements about 87% or about 30% of the time in an earlier analysis of around 550 of the donors. The presence/absence analyses assumed that sequencing depth was roughly uniform across donors, and that assumption may not be true. Across donors, most TCR sequences were observed very rarely, whereas some public TCRs were present in many individuals. A further reported finding was that TCR beta sequences accurately predicted the HLA-A and HLA-B alleles for most subjects in the first cohort. A later analysis found that HLA-associated TCR beta chains were more clonally expanded and had lower generation probabilities than equally common non-associated chains. The earlier analysis of fewer than 750 of the donors excluded some 16 rarely observed V segments, including chromosome 9 orphons, because counts were too low. The study listed 150 to 200 TCR beta chains as associated with cytomegalovirus. A group of highly shared sequence variants was considered likely to be a technical artifact of the sequencing pipeline. It was suggested by the authors that the approach could potentially be generalized to other disease states and immunological phenotypes.

The cohort consisted of more than 650 healthy bone marrow donors. Cohort members were all nominally healthy when sampled, although unrecorded immune exposures were likely present. The donor was CMV seronegative and belonged to the group of 350 or so seronegative cohort members. Every donor gave a peripheral blood sample, and the peripheral blood mononuclear cells from that sample were used for TCR beta sequencing. Genomic DNA extraction from the blood cell samples was performed with the Qiagen DNeasy Blood Extraction Kit. Looking up the germline V gene yields CDR1 SGHRS and CDR2 YFSETQ. Its CDR3 holds 13 amino acids, cysteine through phenylalanine. The only DNA kept is the CDR3, 39 bases in frame from the first base. Deletion took 1 base off V and 3 bases off J, with a span of 4 bases between the germline ends. The library was built by means of the immunoSEQ multiplex PCR assay. For the multiplex PCR, a mixture combining 60 forward primers for TCR Vbeta segments and 13 reverse primers for TCR Jbeta segments was used. Amplification of the CDR3 region of rearranged TCR beta genes was performed with a multiplex PCR assay on genomic DNA. The Illumina HiSeq System was used to sequence the amplified TCR beta libraries as 87-base-pair reads. In the source study's methods: A later analysis counted approximately 84 million unique TCR beta chains across the 666 repertoires, and 10 million to 11 million of these chains were shared by at least two donors. To remove PCR and sequencing errors, raw reads were error-corrected and collapsed into unique sequences using a nearest-neighbor algorithm that merged closely related sequences. V, D and J gene segments were assigned by aligning CDR3 sequences to IMGT reference sequences. For a sequence to be retained, at least a six-nucleotide match to both a V gene segment and a J gene segment was required. Rearrangements were classified as productive when the CDR3 lacked stop codons and remained in frame with V and J, and all other rearrangements were classified as non-productive. Following IMGT convention, CDR3 was defined as the stretch from the second conserved V-encoded cysteine to the conserved J-encoded phenylalanine. Sequences without an unambiguous match to a single V gene segment were excluded from the earlier analysis of several hundred of the donors. An earlier analysis of approximately 590 of the donors classified V segments as functional when productive rearrangements were above 56.7% and as segregating when the standard deviation between donors was above 5%. A statistical classification framework was developed to diagnose cytomegalovirus status using the catalog of TCR beta chain sequences. V and J gene assignment, in a later analysis, came from comparing TCR nucleotide sequences with IMGT/GENE-DB human TR gene sequences. In a later analysis, CDR3 sequences and most-parsimonious VDJ recombination scenarios were assigned using the TCRdist pipeline. In a later analysis, each TCR beta chain was defined by its CDR3 amino acid sequence together with its V-gene family, and reads without a unique V-gene family were excluded. As a way to deal with suspected cross-contamination and a sequencing artifact, a later analysis dropped 450 to 600 nucleotide sequences that were highly shared and had low generation probability. In a later analysis, a clonal expansion index was calculated for each public chain from normalized within-repertoire ranks of inferred template counts. A later analysis computed generation probabilities with a VDJ recombination model fitted to out-of-frame rearrangements, and checked the results against IGoR. In a later analysis, hypergeometric tests were used to score TCR-TCR, TCR-HLA and TCR-CMV co-occurrence, with a repertoire-size bias correction applied to TCR pairs. To estimate false discovery rates, a later analysis permuted the HLA or CMV assignments 20 times. A later analysis grouped co-occurring TCRs with DBSCAN, adding TCRdist sequence similarity when clustering within HLA-allele-positive subsets. Repertoires with fewer than 30,000 or more than 120,000 public chains were left out of co-occurrence clustering, as were a handful of repertoires with anomalous nucleotide sharing. TCRdb retrieved this table from immuneACCESS and kept in-frame rearrangements only. Not all clones are present; in checked studies, unresolved V genes account for under half, and no reason is known for the remainder. The D gene and trimming were derived from the DNA, and the V and J assignments and clone size from that table. For this sample, the table gives 75,000 to 95,000 clones. The ten largest clonotypes hold 1.3% to 1.5% of the sample.

A note on this clone: Its target antigen remains unknown.

The chain joins TRBV5-1 to TRBJ2-2; no D segment can be confidently identified. The sequenced material came from PBMCs. The receptor comes from an older woman in good health and CMV-seronegative. The CDR3 corresponds to CASSLTDTGELFF. The DNA sequence is TGCGCCAGCAGCTTGACAGACACCGGGGAGCTGTTTTTT.